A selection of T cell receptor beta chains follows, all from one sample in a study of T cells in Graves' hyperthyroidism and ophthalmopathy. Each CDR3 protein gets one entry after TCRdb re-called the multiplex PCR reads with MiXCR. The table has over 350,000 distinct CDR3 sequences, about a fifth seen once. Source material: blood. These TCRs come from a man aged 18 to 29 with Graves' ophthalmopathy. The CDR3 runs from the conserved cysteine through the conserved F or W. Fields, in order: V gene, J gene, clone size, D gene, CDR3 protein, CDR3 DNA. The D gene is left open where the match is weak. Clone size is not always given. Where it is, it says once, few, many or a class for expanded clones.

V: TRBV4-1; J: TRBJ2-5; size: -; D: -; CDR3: CASSQVAGETQYF; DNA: TGCGCCAGCAGCCAAGTTGCGGGGGAGACCCAGTACTTC
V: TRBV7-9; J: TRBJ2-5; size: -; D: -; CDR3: CASRSTVGETQYF; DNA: TGTGCCAGCAGATCAACAGTCGGAGAGACCCAGTACTTC
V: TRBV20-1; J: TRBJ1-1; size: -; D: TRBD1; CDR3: CSAYAGTGRRTEAFF; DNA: TGCAGTGCTTATGCCGGGACAGGGCGGCGGACTGAAGCTTTCTTT
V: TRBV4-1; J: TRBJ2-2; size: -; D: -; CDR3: CASSRPGGAGELFF; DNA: TGCGCCAGCAGCCGCCCGGGTGGTGCCGGGGAGCTGTTTTTT
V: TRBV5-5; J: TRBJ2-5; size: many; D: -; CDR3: CASSPPAQETQYF; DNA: TGTGCCAGCAGCCCGCCCGCCCAAGAGACCCAGTACTTC
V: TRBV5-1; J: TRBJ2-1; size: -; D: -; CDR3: CASSKKPVSGDEQFF; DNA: TGCGCCAGCAGCAAAAAGCCCGTATCCGGGGATGAGCAGTTCTTC
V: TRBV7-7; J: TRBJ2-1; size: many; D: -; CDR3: CASSPGDGREQFF; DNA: TGTGCTAGCAGCCCAGGCGACGGACGGGAGCAGTTCTTC
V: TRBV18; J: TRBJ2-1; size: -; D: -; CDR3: CASSPPQGASYNEQFF; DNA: TGTGCCAGCTCACCACCTCAAGGGGCATCCTACAATGAGCAGTTCTTC
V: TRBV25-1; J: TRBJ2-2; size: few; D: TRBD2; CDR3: CASCPAGVKTGELFF; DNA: TGTGCCAGCTGTCCAGCGGGGGTGAAAACCGGGGAGCTGTTTTTT
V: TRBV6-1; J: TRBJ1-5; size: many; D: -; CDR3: CASSEAQGGQPQHF; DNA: TGTGCCAGCAGTGAAGCACAGGGCGGGCAGCCCCAGCATTTT
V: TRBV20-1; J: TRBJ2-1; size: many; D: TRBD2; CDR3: CSARGLLLAGGSNEQFF; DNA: TGCAGTGCTAGAGGCCTCCTTCTAGCGGGGGGTAGCAATGAGCAGTTCTTC
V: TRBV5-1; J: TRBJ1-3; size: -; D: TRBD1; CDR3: CASSGTVEVDTIYF; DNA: TGCGCCAGCAGCGGGACAGTGGAGGTGGACACCATATATTTT
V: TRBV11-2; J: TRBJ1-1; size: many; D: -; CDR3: CASRFEGQLNTEAFF; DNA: TGTGCCAGCAGGTTTGAGGGACAACTGAACACTGAAGCTTTCTTT
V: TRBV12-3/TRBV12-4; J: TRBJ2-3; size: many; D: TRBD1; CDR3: CASSPGDRVPTDTQYF; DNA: TGTGCCAGCAGCCCCGGGGACAGGGTCCCCACAGATACGCAGTATTTT
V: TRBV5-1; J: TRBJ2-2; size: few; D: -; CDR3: CASSLEQGTNTGELFF; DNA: TGCGCCAGCAGCTTGGAACAGGGGACTAACACCGGGGAGCTGTTTTTT
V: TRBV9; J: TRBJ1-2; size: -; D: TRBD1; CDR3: CASSPRQGSGGYTF; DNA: TGTGCCAGCAGCCCCAGACAGGGATCAGGAGGCTACACCTTC
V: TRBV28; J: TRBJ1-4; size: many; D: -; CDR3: CAHGAAATNEKLFF; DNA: TGTGCTCATGGGGCCGCTGCAACTAATGAAAAACTGTTTTTT
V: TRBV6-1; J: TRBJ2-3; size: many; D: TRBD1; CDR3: CASSYYRQGGTDTQYF; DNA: TGTGCCAGCAGTTACTATCGACAGGGCGGCACAGATACGCAGTATTTT
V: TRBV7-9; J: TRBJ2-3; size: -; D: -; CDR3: CASSSREANTDTQYF; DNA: TGTGCCAGCAGCTCCCGAGAGGCCAACACAGATACGCAGTATTTT
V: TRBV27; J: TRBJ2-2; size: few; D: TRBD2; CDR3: CASSPGLAALNTGELFF; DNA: TGTGCCAGCAGCCCCGGACTAGCGGCGTTGAACACCGGGGAGCTGTTTTTT
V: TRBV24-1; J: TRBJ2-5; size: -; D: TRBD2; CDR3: CATSDPRGLAGGPETQYF; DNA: TGTGCCACCAGTGATCCACGAGGACTAGCGGGGGGGCCGGAGACCCAGTACTTC
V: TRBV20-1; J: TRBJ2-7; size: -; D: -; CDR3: CSARIGYEQYF; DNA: TGCAGTGCTCGCATTGGCTACGAGCAGTACTTC
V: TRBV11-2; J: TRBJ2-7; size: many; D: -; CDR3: CASAGRPLFYEQYF; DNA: TGTGCCAGCGCGGGGCGGCCACTATTCTACGAGCAGTACTTC